This T cell receptor beta chain originates from a study of cytomegalovirus exposure and HLA in healthy donors. The germline V gene encodes CDR1 SGHAT and CDR2 FQNNGV. J was trimmed by 7 bases and V by 9 bases; bases with no gene match: 7. The CDR3 runs 13 residues. 60 Vbeta and 13 Jbeta primers were used in PCR. Repertoires were generated with immunoSEQ multiplex PCR, while TCRdb's copy carries only in-frame clones and drops some. The sample contains 160,000 or so clones, about four fifths of which appear only once. Regarding the study as a whole: Reported findings show TCR beta sequences accurately forecast HLA-A and HLA-B alleles in most subjects. Many donors carried some public TCRs, although rarity characterized most TCR sequences.

The study sampled nominally healthy donors, though unrecorded immune exposures were likely. Notes on this clone: Antigen: not known.

V and J are TRBV11-2 and TRBJ2-3, with 10 bases fitting TRBD2. The clonotype was recovered from a woman in her forties or fifties in good health and CMV-seronegative. What was sequenced was PBMCs. The CDR3 nucleotides read TGTGCCAGTGGGGCTAGCGGGGGAAATACGCAGTATTTT. It specifies CASGASGGNTQYF.